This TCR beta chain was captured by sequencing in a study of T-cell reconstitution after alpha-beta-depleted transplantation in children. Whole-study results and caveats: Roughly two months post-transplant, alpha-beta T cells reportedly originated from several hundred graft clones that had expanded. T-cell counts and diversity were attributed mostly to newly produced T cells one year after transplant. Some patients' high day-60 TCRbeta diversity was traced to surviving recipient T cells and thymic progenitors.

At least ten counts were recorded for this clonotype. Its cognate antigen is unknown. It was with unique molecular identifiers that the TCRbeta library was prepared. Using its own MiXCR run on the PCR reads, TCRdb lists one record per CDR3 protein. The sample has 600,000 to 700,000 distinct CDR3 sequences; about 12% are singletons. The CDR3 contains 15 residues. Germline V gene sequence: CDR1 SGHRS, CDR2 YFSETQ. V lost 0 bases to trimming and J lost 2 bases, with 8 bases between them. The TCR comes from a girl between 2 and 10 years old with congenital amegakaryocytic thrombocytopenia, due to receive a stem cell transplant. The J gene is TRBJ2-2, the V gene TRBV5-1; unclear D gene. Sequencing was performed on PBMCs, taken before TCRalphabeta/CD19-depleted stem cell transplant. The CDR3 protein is CASSLDLQNTGELFF. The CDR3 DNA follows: TGCGCCAGCAGCTTGGATCTCCAAAACACCGGGGAGCTGTTTTTT. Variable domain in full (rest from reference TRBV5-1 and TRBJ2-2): KAGVTQTPRYLIKTRGQQVTLSCSPISGHRSVSWYQQTPGQGLQFLFEYFSETQRNKGNFPGRFSGRQFSNSRSEMNVSTLELGDSALYLCASSLDLQNTGELFFGEGSRLTVL.